This TCR beta chain is from a study of T cells in localized non-small cell lung cancer. The study's findings and limits: Increased T cell density in blood showed an association with longer overall survival. Median detection of top 100 tumor clones in adjacent lung was roughly 61 clones. Without multi-region sequencing, intratumor heterogeneity could not be excluded.

Measured with immunoSEQ multiplex PCR; TCRdb has only the in-frame clones, and not every one. The sample lists roughly 90,000 clones; roughly 88% were seen once. Germline V gene lookup returns CDR1 WNHNN and CDR2 SYGVQD (reference sequence). Trimming removed 5 bases at V and 2 bases at J, with 10 bases between. CDR3 size: 13 residues. On this clone itself: The antigen is undetermined.

The TCR was taken from a woman aged 40-70 years with stage II squamous cell lung carcinoma. The sequences come from PBMCs, collected before any cancer treatment. The chain employs TRBV10-1 and TRBJ2-7; tentatively, D is TRBD1 (6 bases). CDR3 region: CASSPGHPYEQYF. The CDR3 nucleotides are TGCGCCAGCAGTCCGGGACACCCCTACGAGCAGTACTTC.